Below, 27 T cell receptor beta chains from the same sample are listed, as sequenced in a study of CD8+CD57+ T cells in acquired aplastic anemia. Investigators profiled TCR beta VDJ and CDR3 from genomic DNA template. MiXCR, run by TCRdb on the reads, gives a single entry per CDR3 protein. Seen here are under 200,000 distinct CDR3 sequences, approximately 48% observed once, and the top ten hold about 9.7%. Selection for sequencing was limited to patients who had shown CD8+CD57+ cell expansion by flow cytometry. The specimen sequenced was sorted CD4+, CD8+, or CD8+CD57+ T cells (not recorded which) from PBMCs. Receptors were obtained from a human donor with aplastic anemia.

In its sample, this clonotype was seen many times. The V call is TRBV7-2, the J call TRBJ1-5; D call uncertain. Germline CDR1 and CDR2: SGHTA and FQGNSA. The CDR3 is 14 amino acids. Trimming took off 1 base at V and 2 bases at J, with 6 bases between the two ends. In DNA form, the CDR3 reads TGTGCCAGCAGCTTAGGGGGTCGCAATCAGCCCCAGCATTTT. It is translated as CASSLGGRNQPQHF.

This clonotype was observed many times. CDR3: CASSAKGRQTFF. CDR3 nucleotides: TGTGCCAGCAGCGCCAAGGGACGGCAAACTTTCTTT. The chain has TRBV7-9 and TRBJ1-1; TRBD1 is a possible D gene (5 bases). Germline V gene data show CDR1 as SEHNR and CDR2 as FQNEAQ (reference sequence). The CDR3 sequence is 12 residues long. Trimming took 5 bases from V and 12 from J, leaving 16 bases between them.

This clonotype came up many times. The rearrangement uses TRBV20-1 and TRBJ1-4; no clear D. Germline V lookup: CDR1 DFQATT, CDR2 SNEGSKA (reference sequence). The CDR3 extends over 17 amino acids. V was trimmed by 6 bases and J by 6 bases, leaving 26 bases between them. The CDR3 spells CSAIPAPNAASYEKLFF. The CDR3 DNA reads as TGCAGTGCCATCCCAGCCCCAAATGCGGCGAGTTATGAAAAACTGTTTTTT.

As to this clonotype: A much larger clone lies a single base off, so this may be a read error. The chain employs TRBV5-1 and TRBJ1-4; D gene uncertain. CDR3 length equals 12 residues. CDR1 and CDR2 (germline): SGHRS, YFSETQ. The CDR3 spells CASSLEHEELFF. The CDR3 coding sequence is TGCGCCAGCAGCTTAGAGCATGAAGAACTGTTTTTT.

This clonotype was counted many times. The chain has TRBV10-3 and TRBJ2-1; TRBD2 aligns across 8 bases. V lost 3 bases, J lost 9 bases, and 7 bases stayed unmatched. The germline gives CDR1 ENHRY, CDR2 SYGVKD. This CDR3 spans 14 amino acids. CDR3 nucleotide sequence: TGTGCCATCAGTGAACTAGCGGCGGCGGTTGAGCAGTTCTTC. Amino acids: CAISELAAAVEQFF.

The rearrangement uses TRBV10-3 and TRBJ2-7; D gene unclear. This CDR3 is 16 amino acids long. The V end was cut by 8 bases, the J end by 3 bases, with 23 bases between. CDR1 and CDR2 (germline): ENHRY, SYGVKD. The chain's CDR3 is CAISTGDFAQDYEQYF. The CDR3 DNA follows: TGTGCCATCTCCACTGGGGATTTCGCCCAGGACTACGAGCAGTACTTC.

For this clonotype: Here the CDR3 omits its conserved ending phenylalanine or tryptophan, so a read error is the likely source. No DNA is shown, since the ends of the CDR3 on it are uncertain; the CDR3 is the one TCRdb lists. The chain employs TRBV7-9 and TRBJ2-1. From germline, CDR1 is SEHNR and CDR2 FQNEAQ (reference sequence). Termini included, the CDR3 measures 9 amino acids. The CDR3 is CASSFVVAE.

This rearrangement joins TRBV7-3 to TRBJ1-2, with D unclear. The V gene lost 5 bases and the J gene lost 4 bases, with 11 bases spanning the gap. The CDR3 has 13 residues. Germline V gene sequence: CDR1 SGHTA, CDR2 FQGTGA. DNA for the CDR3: TGTGCCAGCAGCCCCGGGGATACCTATGGCTACACCTTC. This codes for CASSPGDTYGYTF.

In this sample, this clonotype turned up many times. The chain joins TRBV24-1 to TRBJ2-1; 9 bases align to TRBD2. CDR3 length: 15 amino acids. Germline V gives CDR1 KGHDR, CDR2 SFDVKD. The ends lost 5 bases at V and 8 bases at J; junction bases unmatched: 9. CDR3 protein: CATSAPREGSYEQFF. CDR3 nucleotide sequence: TGTGCCACCAGTGCGCCGCGGGAGGGTTCTTATGAGCAGTTCTTC.

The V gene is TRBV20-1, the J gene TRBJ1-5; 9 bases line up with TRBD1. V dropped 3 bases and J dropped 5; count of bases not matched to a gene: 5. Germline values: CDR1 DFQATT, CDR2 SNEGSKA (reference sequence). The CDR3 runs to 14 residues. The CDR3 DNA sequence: TGCAGTGCTAGCCCCGGGACAGGGTATCAGCCCCAGCATTTT. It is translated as CSASPGTGYQPQHF.

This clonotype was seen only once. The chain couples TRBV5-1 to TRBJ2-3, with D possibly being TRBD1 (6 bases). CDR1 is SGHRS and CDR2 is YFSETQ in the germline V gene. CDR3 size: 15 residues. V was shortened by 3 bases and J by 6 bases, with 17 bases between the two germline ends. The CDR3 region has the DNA TGCGCCAGCAGCTCTCGACAGGTTCCCGGGGATACGCAGTATTTT. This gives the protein CASSSRQVPGDTQYF. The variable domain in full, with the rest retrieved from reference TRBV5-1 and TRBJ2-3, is KAGVTQTPRYLIKTRGQQVTLSCSPISGHRSVSWYQQTPGQGLQFLFEYFSETQRNKGNFPGRFSGRQFSNSRSEMNVSTLELGDSALYLCASSSRQVPGDTQYFGPGTRLTVL.

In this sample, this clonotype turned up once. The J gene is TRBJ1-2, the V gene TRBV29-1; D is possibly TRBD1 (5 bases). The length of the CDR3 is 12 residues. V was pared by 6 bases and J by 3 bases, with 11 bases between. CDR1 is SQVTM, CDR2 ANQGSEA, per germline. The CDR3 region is CSVVPGDYGYTF. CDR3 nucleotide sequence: TGCAGCGTGGTCCCGGGGGACTATGGCTACACCTTC.

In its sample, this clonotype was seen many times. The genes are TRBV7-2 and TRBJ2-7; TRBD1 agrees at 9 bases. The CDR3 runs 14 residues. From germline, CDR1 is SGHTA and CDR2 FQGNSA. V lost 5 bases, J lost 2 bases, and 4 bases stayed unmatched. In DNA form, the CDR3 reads TGTGCCAGCAGCAGGGACAGGGCCACCTACGAGCAGTACTTC. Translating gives CASSRDRATYEQYF.

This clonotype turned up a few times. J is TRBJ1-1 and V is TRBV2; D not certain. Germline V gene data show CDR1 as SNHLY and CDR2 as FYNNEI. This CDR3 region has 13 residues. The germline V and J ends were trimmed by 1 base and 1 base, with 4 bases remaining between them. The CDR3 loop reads CASSEDRNTEAFF. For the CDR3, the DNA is TGTGCCAGCAGTGAAGACAGGAACACTGAAGCTTTCTTT.

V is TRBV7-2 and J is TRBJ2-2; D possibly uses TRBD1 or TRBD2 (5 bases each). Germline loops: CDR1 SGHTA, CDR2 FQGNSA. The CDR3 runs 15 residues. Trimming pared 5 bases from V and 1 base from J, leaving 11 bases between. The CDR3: CASSRQRGNTGELFF. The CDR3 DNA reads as TGTGCCAGCAGCCGACAGAGGGGGAACACCGGGGAGCTGTTTTTT.

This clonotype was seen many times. The CDR3 nucleotides are TGTGCCACCAGCAGTAGGGACTTGTTAGCCAAAAACATTCAGTACTTC. Amino acids: CATSSRDLLAKNIQYF. This chain connects TRBV15 to TRBJ2-4, with D possibly matching TRBD2 (6 bases). V was trimmed by 3 bases and J by 0 bases, leaving 12 bases between them. Germline loops: CDR1 LNHNV, CDR2 YYDKDF (reference sequence). This CDR3 comprises 16 residues.

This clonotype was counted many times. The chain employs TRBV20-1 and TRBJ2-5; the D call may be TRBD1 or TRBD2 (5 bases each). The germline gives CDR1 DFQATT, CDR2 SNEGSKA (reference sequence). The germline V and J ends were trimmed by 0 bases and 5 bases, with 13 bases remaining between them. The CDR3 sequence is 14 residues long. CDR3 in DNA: TGCAGTGCTAGAGATCCAGGGAGCGGTGAGACCCAGTACTTC. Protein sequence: CSARDPGSGETQYF.

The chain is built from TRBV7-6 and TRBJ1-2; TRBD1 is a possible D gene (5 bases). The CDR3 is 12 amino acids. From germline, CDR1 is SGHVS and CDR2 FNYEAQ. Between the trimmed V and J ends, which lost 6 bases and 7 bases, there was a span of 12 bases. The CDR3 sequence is CASSPGLVGYTF. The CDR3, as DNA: TGTGCCAGCAGTCCAGGGCTCGTTGGCTACACCTTC.

CDR3 protein: CASRPSPNQPQHF. The CDR3 nucleotides read TGCGCCAGCCGCCCCTCCCCCAATCAGCCCCAGCATTTT. The chain employs TRBV10-1 and TRBJ1-5, with unresolved D. Trimming took 8 bases from V and 3 from J, leaving 11 bases between them. This CDR3 comprises 13 residues. Germline assignment: CDR1 WNHNN and CDR2 SYGVQD (reference sequence).

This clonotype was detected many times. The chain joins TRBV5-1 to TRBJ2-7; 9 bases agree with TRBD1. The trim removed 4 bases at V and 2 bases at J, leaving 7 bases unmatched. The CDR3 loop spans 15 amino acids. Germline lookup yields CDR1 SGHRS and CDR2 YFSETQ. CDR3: CASSLGTGWAYEQYF. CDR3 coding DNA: TGCGCCAGCAGCCTTGGGACAGGGTGGGCCTACGAGCAGTACTTC. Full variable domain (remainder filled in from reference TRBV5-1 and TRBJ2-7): KAGVTQTPRYLIKTRGQQVTLSCSPISGHRSVSWYQQTPGQGLQFLFEYFSETQRNKGNFPGRFSGRQFSNSRSEMNVSTLELGDSALYLCASSLGTGWAYEQYFGPGTRLTVT.

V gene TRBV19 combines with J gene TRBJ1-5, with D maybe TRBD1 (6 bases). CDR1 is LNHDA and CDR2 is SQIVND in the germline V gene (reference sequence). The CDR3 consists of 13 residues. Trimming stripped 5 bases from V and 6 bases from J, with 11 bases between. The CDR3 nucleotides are TGTGCCAGTAGTCACCTAGGGGGTCAGCCCCAGCATTTT. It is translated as CASSHLGGQPQHF. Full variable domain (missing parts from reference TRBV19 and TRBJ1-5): DGGITQSPKYLFRKEGQNVTLSCEQNLNHDAMYWYRQDPGQGLRLIYYSQIVNDFQKGDIAEGYSVSREKKESFPLTVTSAQKNPTAFYLCASSHLGGQPQHFGDGTRLSIL.

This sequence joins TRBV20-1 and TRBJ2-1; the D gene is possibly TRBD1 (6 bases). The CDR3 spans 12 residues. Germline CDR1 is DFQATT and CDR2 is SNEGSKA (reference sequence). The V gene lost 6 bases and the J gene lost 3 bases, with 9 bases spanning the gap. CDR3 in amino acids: CSARTDYNEQFF. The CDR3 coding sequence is TGCAGTGCAAGGACAGACTACAATGAGCAGTTCTTC.

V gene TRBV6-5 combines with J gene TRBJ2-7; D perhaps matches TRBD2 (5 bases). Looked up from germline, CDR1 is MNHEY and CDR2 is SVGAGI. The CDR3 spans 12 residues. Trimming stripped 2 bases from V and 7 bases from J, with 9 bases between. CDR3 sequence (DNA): TGTGCCAGCAGTTACCCCGAGGGAGAGCAGTACTTC. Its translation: CASSYPEGEQYF.

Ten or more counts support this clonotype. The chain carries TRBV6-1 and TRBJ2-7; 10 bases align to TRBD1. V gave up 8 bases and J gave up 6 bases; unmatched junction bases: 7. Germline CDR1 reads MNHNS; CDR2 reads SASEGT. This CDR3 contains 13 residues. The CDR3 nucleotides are TGTGCCAGCGGGGGGACAGGGGCTTTCGAGCAGTACTTC. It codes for CASGGTGAFEQYF.

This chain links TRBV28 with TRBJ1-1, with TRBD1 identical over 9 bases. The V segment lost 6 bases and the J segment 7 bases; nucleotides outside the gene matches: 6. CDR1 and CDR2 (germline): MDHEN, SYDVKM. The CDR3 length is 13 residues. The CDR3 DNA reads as TGTGCCAGCAGGGTGACAGGGGGTTATGAAGCTTTCTTT. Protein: CASRVTGGYEAFF.

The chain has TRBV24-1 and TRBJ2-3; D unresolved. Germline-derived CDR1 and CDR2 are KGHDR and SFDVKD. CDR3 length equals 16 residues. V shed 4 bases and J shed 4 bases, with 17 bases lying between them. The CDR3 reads CATSDFNTLGADTQYF. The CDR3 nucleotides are TGTGCCACCAGTGACTTCAATACACTCGGCGCAGATACGCAGTATTTT.

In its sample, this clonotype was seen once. The CDR3 reads CARAKNIQYF. The CDR3 DNA reads TGTGCCAGGGCCAAAAACATTCAGTACTTC. J is TRBJ2-4 and V is TRBV19; D not certain. With 9 bases removed from V and 1 base from J, the gap between germline ends came to 1 base. The CDR3 is 10 residues long. Looked up from germline, CDR1 is LNHDA and CDR2 is SQIVND (reference sequence).